These 24 T cell receptor beta chains were all obtained from the same sample, sequenced in a study of blood T cell repertoires in COVID-19. The method was immunoSEQ multiplex PCR; TCRdb's version includes in-frame clones alone and lacks a portion of them. This table has about 290,000 clones, around four fifths appearing once. Sequenced: peripheral blood. These receptors all stem from a woman aged 45-60 years with active or convalescent COVID-19.

This clone was counted many times. The V gene is TRBV7-8, the J gene TRBJ1-4; D perhaps matches TRBD1 (6 bases). Trimming removed 1 base from V and 5 bases from J, with 11 bases in between. This CDR3 has 15 amino acids. Germline lookup yields CDR1 SGHVS and CDR2 FQNEAQ. This CDR3 reads CASSLVRGANEKLFF. As DNA, the CDR3 is TGTGCCAGCAGCTTAGTTCGGGGGGCAAATGAAAAACTGTTTTTT.

The V and J genes are TRBV2 and TRBJ1-6; 7 bases align to TRBD1. The CDR3 consists of 13 residues. Germline V gene data show CDR1 as SNHLY and CDR2 as FYNNEI. The V gene end was trimmed by 10 bases and the J gene end by 8 bases; junction bases not matched to a gene: 8. CDR3 DNA: TGTGCCACCCAGGACAGGTCCTATTCACCCCTCCACTTT. Its translation: CATQDRSYSPLHF.

The gene calls are TRBV5-1 and TRBJ1-2; TRBD1 matches 7 bases. Germline CDR1 reads SGHRS; CDR2 reads YFSETQ. The CDR3 covers 12 residues. The V segment lost 4 bases and the J segment 8 bases; nucleotides outside the gene matches: 5. The CDR3 protein is CASSVTGDGYTF. DNA of the CDR3: TGCGCCAGCAGCGTAACAGGGGACGGCTACACCTTC.

The chain uses TRBV19 and TRBJ2-3; D is unclear. The CDR3 is made up of 14 amino acids. The V end lost 7 bases, the J end lost 2 bases, and 13 bases lay between the germline ends. The V gene's germline CDR1 is LNHDA and CDR2 SQIVND (reference sequence). This chain's CDR3 is CASNSAASTDTQYF. The CDR3, as DNA: TGTGCCAGTAATTCGGCGGCATCCACAGATACGCAGTATTTT.

This clone was observed a single time. This rearrangement joins TRBV10-3 to TRBJ2-1, with TRBD2 identical over 10 bases. CDR3 size: 13 residues. Germline loops: CDR1 ENHRY, CDR2 SYGVKD. Unmatched junction bases numbered 4, after V lost 10 bases and J lost 4 bases. CDR3 nucleotide sequence: TGTGCCAGCACTAGCGGGGTGTACAATGAGCAGTTCTTC. Its protein product is CASTSGVYNEQFF.

The V and J genes are TRBV18 and TRBJ1-1, with D possibly being TRBD1 (6 bases). Trimming left V 2 bases short and J 2 bases short, with 12 bases between. The CDR3 is made up of 15 amino acids. Looked up from germline, CDR1 is KGHSH and CDR2 is LQKENI. CDR3 sequence (DNA): TGTGCCAGCTCACCATCCTCAGGGGCTAACACTGAAGCTTTCTTT. This codes for CASSPSSGANTEAFF.

The chain has TRBV19 and TRBJ1-2; D possibly corresponds to TRBD1 (5 bases). The CDR3 is 14 amino acids. With 7 bases removed from V and 7 bases from J, the gap between germline ends came to 19 bases. Per the germline V gene, CDR1 is LNHDA and CDR2 is SQIVND (reference sequence). In nucleotides, the CDR3 is TGTGCCAGTACTCGTCGGGGGGGGGTACTTGGCTACACCTTC. It translates to CASTRRGGVLGYTF.

For the CDR3, the DNA is TGTGCCAGCAGCCCTCCGGGACAGGGGAATTCACCCCTCCACTTT. Protein: CASSPPGQGNSPLHF. The chain uses TRBV11-2 and TRBJ1-6; 10 bases agree with TRBD1. With V trimmed by 5 bases and J by 7 bases, 5 bases remained unmatched. The germline V gene has CDR1 SGHAT and CDR2 FQNNGV. The CDR3 sequence is 15 residues long.

The rearrangement links TRBV7-8 to TRBJ2-1; 8 positions agree with TRBD1. This CDR3 has 16 amino acids. Germline loops: CDR1 SGHVS, CDR2 FQNEAQ. V trimming: 5 bases; J trimming: 7 bases; junction bases outside the gene matches: 13. CDR3 DNA: TGTGCCAGCAGCCCGGACCGGGACAGGTACCGTAATGAGCAGTTCTTC. This encodes CASSPDRDRYRNEQFF.

CDR3 nucleotide sequence: TGTGCCAGTAGTCGGGGAGGAGGTTATTATGGCTACACCTTC. Translating gives CASSRGGGYYGYTF. The chain uses TRBV19 and TRBJ1-2, with no clear D. This CDR3 has 14 residues. V was pared by 5 bases and J by 5 bases, with 15 bases between. The germline V gene encodes CDR1 LNHDA and CDR2 SQIVND (reference sequence).

This clone was detected a few times. This chain's CDR3 is CASSLYRVNSPLHF. For the CDR3, the DNA is TGTGCCAGCAGCTTGTACAGGGTCAATTCACCCCTCCACTTT. V is TRBV5-6 and J is TRBJ1-6, with D tentatively TRBD1 (6 bases). CDR1 SGHDT and CDR2 YYEEEE come from the germline V gene. The CDR3 spans 14 residues. V dropped 1 base and J dropped 7 bases, with 9 bases sitting between them.

V is TRBV9 and J is TRBJ2-3; 7 bases agree with TRBD2. Germline V gene data show CDR1 as SGDLS and CDR2 as YYNGEE. CDR3 length: 17 amino acids. J was trimmed by 2 bases and V by 0 bases; bases with no gene match: 9. The chain's CDR3 is CASSVDPSGRLTDTQYF. Here the CDR3 DNA reads TGTGCCAGCAGCGTAGACCCTAGCGGTAGACTCACAGATACGCAGTATTTT.

The V and J genes are TRBV5-1 and TRBJ2-2, with 7 bases fitting TRBD1. The germline V gene has CDR1 SGHRS and CDR2 YFSETQ. This CDR3 has 16 amino acids. Unmatched junction bases numbered 8, after V lost 1 base and J lost 5 bases. The CDR3 sequence: CASSLITQGVTGELFF. CDR3 nucleotide sequence: TGCGCCAGCAGCTTGATAACCCAGGGGGTGACCGGGGAGCTGTTTTTT.

The chain combines TRBV18 with TRBJ2-1; 9 nucleotides line up with TRBD2. With 2 bases clipped from V and 0 bases from J, the junction kept 2 bases outside the gene matches. CDR1 is KGHSH, CDR2 LQKENI, per germline. There are 16 residues in the CDR3. Written as DNA, the CDR3 is TGTGCCAGCTCACCAACTAGCGGGTACTCCTACAATGAGCAGTTCTTC. Protein: CASSPTSGYSYNEQFF.

This sequence joins TRBV6-5 and TRBJ2-1, with D possibly TRBD2 on 5 matching bases. Germline V gene sequence: CDR1 MNHEY, CDR2 SVGAGI. The CDR3 is 13 amino acids. V lost 8 bases to trimming and J lost 5 bases, with 13 bases between them. As DNA, the CDR3 is TGTGCCAGCGGCCGGGGAACTAACAATGAGCAGTTCTTC. This gives the protein CASGRGTNNEQFF.

This clone was seen only once. The chain carries TRBV3-1 (or the pseudogene TRBV3-2) and TRBJ2-7; 9 bases are a match to TRBD1. This CDR3 region has 14 residues. Trimming at V came to 3 bases and at J to 6 bases, leaving 6 bases not matched to a gene. Germline loops: CDR1 LGHDT, CDR2 YNNKEL (reference sequence). The CDR3 DNA is TGTGCCAGCAGCCAGGCCGGGACAGGGAGCGAGCAGTACTTC. The encoded protein is CASSQAGTGSEQYF.

The chain is built from TRBV28 and TRBJ1-4; possibly TRBD1 for D (6 bases). CDR1 and CDR2 from the germline V gene are MDHEN and SYDVKM. V lost 4 bases and J 5 bases, leaving 11 bases between the germline ends. This CDR3 comprises 14 residues. The CDR3, as DNA: TGTGCCAGCAGTTCTCAGGGGATCAATGAAAAACTGTTTTTT. This gives the protein CASSSQGINEKLFF.

As concerns this clone: Other nucleotide sequences in the sample specify the same CDR3. This sequence joins TRBV12-3 or TRBV12-4 and TRBJ2-3, with D tentatively TRBD2 (6 bases). The ends were cut back, 5 bases at V and 4 bases at J, with 10 bases in the middle. The CDR3 has 13 amino acids. Written as DNA, the CDR3 is TGTGCCAGCAGTCTTGGAGGGGCAGATACGCAGTATTTT. It is translated as CASSLGGADTQYF.

The chain couples TRBV7-8 to TRBJ2-3, with TRBD2 matching over 7 bases. The CDR3 runs to 18 residues. Per germline, CDR1 SGHVS and CDR2 FQNEAQ. Trimming cost V 5 bases and J 3 bases; bases outside gene matches: 17. CDR3 region: CASSPRTPRGSITDTQYF. In DNA, the CDR3 is TGTGCCAGCAGCCCGCGGACCCCTCGCGGGAGTATAACAGATACGCAGTATTTT.

The V gene is TRBV18, the J gene TRBJ2-2; 8 bases are a match to TRBD1. Germline V gene lookup returns CDR1 KGHSH and CDR2 LQKENI. There are 16 residues in the CDR3. V lost 6 bases and J lost 7; bases outside the gene matches: 13. The CDR3 loop reads CASSMDQGALGGELFF. The DNA of the CDR3 is TGTGCCAGCTCCATGGACCAGGGGGCTCTCGGCGGGGAGCTGTTTTTT.

CDR3 sequence (DNA): TGTGCCAGCAGGGGGACAGGGAGAATCACTGAAGCTTTCTTT. Residues: CASRGTGRITEAFF. This sequence joins TRBV3-1 (or the pseudogene TRBV3-2) and TRBJ1-1; 9 bases map to TRBD1. The length of the CDR3 is 14 residues. V lost 6 bases, J lost 4 bases, and 6 bases stayed unmatched. CDR1 is LGHDT and CDR2 is YNNKEL in the germline V gene (reference sequence).

The V and J genes are TRBV4-1 and TRBJ2-4, with 8 bases that match TRBD1. V lost 8 bases and J lost 0; bases outside the gene matches: 12. The CDR3 length is 17 residues. Per the germline V gene, CDR1 is MGHRA and CDR2 is YSYEKL. The chain's CDR3 is CASRPLGTGLAKNIQYF. DNA for the CDR3: TGCGCCAGCCGCCCTCTCGGGACAGGTCTAGCCAAAAACATTCAGTACTTC.

The rearrangement links TRBV4-1 to TRBJ1-1, with unresolved D. The CDR3 spans 14 residues. The V end lost 6 bases, the J end lost 4 bases, and 15 bases lay between the germline ends. CDR1 is MGHRA and CDR2 is YSYEKL in the germline V gene. The CDR3 is CASSPVFGGTEAFF. CDR3 DNA: TGCGCCAGCAGTCCCGTCTTTGGAGGCACTGAAGCTTTCTTT.

V is TRBV12-3 or TRBV12-4 and J is TRBJ1-1; D is possibly TRBD1 (5 bases). V was shortened by 6 bases and J by 1 base, with 9 bases between the two germline ends. This CDR3 has 13 amino acids. Here the CDR3 DNA reads TGTGCCAGCAGACCGACAGCGAACACTGAAGCTTTCTTT. As protein: CASRPTANTEAFF.